The source of this TCR beta chain is a study of TIL therapy for anti-PD-1-resistant metastatic lung cancer. Turning to the study itself: Tumors had a median PD-L1 proportion score of 6%.

With regard to this clone: The antigen remains unidentified.

Study findings and constraints: Treatment-naive, never-smoker and oncogene-addicted patients were overrepresented in this highly selected cohort.

This was the immunoSEQ v3 assay. Survey-level samples got 1.5 million to 2 million read pairs; deep-level samples got roughly 4.5-6 million. Generated by immunoSEQ multiplex PCR, the TCRdb table keeps only in-frame clones and is missing some. The sample shows just over 45,000 clones, around 80% of them seen only once. Noted time point: pre-treatment sample, taken before nivolumab and TIL therapy. Adults with stage 4 NSCLC were enrolled in a phase I trial. The CDR3 covers 14 residues. V lost 7 bases and J lost 2, with 13 bases in between. The germline V gene encodes CDR1 LNHDA and CDR2 SQIVND (reference sequence).

Sequences were derived from blood, sampled at baseline. The receptor was isolated from an older man with non-small cell lung cancer. The genes are TRBV19 and TRBJ2-3; tentative D call: TRBD2 (6 bases). CDR3 in DNA: TGTGCCAGTATGAGGGGAGGTTTCACAGATACGCAGTATTTT. Protein: CASMRGGFTDTQYF.